These T cell receptor beta chains were read from a single sample in a study of PD-L1 blockade in urothelial cancer. Data came from immunoSEQ multiplex PCR; TCRdb stores just in-frame clones and leaves some out. Of more than 85,000 clones listed, approximately 90% are singletons. Sequenced here: PBMCs, sampled around atezolizumab (anti-PD-L1) treatment. These receptors were collected from a woman aged 80 or over with urothelial cancer. Each CDR3 is given with its conserved first and last residue. Fields, in order: CDR3 protein, CDR3 DNA, clone size, J gene, D gene, V gene. A D gene is named only where the DNA matches it firmly. A clone size is listed for some rows: how often the clone was seen (once, few, many), or a class if it is expanded.

CDR3: CSVEGGRGGEQYF
DNA: TGCAGCGTTGAAGGGGGGCGGGGAGGGGAGCAGTACTTC
size: .
J: TRBJ2-7
D: .
V: TRBV29-1

CDR3: CSVGGLAPHGELFF
DNA: TGCAGCGTTGGGGGACTAGCTCCCCACGGGGAGCTGTTTTTT
size: .
J: TRBJ2-2
D: TRBD2
V: TRBV29-1

CDR3: CASSSSGYNEQFF
DNA: TGCGCCAGCAGCAGTAGCGGTTACAATGAGCAGTTCTTC
size: .
J: TRBJ2-1
D: .
V: TRBV10-1

CDR3: CASREYEGQGAWETQYF
DNA: TGTGCCAGCAGGGAATACGAAGGGCAGGGGGCTTGGGAGACCCAGTACTTC
size: .
J: TRBJ2-5
D: TRBD1
V: TRBV27

CDR3: CASSLSRGLAATRQYF
DNA: TGCGCCAGCAGCTTGAGCCGAGGACTAGCGGCTACGAGGCAGTACTTC
size: .
J: TRBJ2-7
D: TRBD2
V: TRBV5-1

CDR3: CASNHRGTSGYPQETQYF
DNA: TGTGCCAGCAACCACAGAGGGACTAGCGGGTACCCCCAAGAGACCCAGTACTTC
size: few
J: TRBJ2-5
D: TRBD2
V: TRBV2

CDR3: CASSLGLSYEQYF
DNA: TGTGCCAGCAGTTTAGGGCTGTCCTACGAGCAGTACTTC
size: .
J: TRBJ2-7
D: .
V: TRBV28

CDR3: CASSPTSHAGAETQYF
DNA: TGTGCCAGCAGCCCTACTAGCCACGCCGGGGCAGAGACCCAGTACTTC
size: .
J: TRBJ2-5
D: .
V: TRBV5-4

CDR3: CASSKGQVRGLSNQPQHF
DNA: TGTGCCAGTAGTAAAGGACAGGTTAGGGGTCTTAGCAATCAGCCCCAGCATTTT
size: .
J: TRBJ1-5
D: TRBD1
V: TRBV19

CDR3: CASSLGRPNQPQHF
DNA: TGTGCCAGCAGTTTGGGCAGACCAAATCAGCCCCAGCATTTT
size: .
J: TRBJ1-5
D: .
V: TRBV28

CDR3: CASSESGRRGYTF
DNA: TGTGCCAGCAGTGAATCAGGCAGGAGGGGCTACACCTTC
size: .
J: TRBJ1-2
D: .
V: TRBV25-1

CDR3: CASSLQGEQFF
DNA: TGCGCCAGCAGCTTGCAGGGGGAGCAGTTCTTC
size: .
J: TRBJ2-1
D: .
V: TRBV5-1

CDR3: CASRGTSEANTGELFF
DNA: TGCGCCAGCAGGGGGACTAGCGAGGCGAACACCGGGGAGCTGTTTTTT
size: .
J: TRBJ2-2
D: TRBD2
V: TRBV10-2

CDR3: CASSLNRASYNEQFF
DNA: TGCGCCAGCAGCTTGAACAGGGCATCCTACAATGAGCAGTTCTTC
size: .
J: TRBJ2-1
D: .
V: TRBV5-1